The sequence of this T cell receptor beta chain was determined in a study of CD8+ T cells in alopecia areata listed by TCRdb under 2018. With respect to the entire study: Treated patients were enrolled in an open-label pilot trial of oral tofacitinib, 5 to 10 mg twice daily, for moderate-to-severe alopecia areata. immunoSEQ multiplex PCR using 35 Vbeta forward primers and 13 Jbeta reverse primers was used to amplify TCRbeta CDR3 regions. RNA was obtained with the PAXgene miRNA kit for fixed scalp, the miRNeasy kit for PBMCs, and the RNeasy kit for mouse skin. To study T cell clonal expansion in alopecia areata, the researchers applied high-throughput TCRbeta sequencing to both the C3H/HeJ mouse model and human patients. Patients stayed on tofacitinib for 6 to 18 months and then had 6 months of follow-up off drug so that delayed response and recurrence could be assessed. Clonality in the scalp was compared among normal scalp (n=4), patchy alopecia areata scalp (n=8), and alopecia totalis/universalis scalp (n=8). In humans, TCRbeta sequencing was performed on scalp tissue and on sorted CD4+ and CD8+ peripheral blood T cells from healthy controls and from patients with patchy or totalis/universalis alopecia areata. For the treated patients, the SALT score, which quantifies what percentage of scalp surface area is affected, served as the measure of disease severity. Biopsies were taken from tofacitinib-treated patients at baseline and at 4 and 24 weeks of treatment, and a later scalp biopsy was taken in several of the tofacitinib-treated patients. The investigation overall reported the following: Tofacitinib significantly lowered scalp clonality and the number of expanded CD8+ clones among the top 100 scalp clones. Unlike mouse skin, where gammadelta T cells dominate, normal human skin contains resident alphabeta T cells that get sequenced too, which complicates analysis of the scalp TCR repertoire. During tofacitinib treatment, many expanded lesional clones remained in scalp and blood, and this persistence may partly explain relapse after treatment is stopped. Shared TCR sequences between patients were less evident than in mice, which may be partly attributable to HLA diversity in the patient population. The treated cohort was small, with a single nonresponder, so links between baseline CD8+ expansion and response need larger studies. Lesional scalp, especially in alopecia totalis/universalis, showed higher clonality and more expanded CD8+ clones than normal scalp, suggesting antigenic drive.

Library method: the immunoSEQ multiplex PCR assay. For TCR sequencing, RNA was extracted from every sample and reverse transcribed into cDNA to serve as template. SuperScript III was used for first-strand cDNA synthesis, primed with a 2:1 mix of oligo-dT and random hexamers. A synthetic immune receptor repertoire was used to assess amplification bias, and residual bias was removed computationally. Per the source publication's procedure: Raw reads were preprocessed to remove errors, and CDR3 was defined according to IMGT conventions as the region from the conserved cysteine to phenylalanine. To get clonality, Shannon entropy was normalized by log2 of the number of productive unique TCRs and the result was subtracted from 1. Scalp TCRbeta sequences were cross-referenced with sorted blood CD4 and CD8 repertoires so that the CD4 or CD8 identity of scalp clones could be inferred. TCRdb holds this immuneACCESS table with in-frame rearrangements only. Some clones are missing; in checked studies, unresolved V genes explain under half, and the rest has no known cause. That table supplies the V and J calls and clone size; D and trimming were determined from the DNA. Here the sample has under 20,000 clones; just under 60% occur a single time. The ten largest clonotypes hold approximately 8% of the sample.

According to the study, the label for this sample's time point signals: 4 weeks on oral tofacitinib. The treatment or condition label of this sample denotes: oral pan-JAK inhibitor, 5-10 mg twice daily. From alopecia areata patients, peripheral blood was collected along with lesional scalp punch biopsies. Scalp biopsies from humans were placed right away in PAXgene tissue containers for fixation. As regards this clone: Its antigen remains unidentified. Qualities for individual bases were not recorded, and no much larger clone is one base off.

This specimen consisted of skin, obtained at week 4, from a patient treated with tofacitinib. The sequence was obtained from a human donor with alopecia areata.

The nucleotide sequence is given as TGTGCCAGCAGTTCTCGACAGGGCAATCAGCCCCAGCATTTT. Translation gives CASSSRQGNQPQHF. The V and J genes are TRBV6-5 and TRBJ1-5, and TRBD1 may be the D gene, going by 6 matching bases. V is clipped by 4 bases and J by 2 bases, and the sequence between their germline boundaries is 9 bases long. CDR1 is given as MNHEY and CDR2 as SVGAGI, both from the germline V gene. The CDR3 measures 14 amino acids from cysteine to phenylalanine. This entry keeps only the CDR3 DNA: 42 bases, framed from base 1.